The entry below gives a single T cell receptor beta chain sequence along with its context. What antigen it recognizes has not been identified. Base qualities are missing; no much larger clone stands one base away. The germline V gene (reference sequence) specifies MNHNY as CDR1 and SVGAGI as CDR2. V sheds 2 bases and J sheds 5 bases, leaving 7 bases between their ends. The CDR3 measures 14 amino acids from cysteine to phenylalanine. Left in the record is the CDR3 DNA by itself, 42 bases read in frame from the first base. Healthy HIV-negative adults with no recently reported acute infections or vaccinations were included as donors. Every donor was a Caucasian adult living in Nashville, Tennessee, USA. CD4+ T cells were enriched through magnetic negative selection, after which naive cells were positively selected on CD45RA and the remaining negative fraction served as the memory subset. After blood collection by leukapheresis, PBMCs were isolated using Ficoll-Histopaque density gradient centrifugation and then cryopreserved in the vapor phase of liquid nitrogen. Analytical flow cytometry was used to check the purity and quantity of each magnetically sorted T cell population. From each sorted fraction, genomic DNA was isolated and quantified by UV absorbance on a Nanodrop 2000c.

This sample is part of a study of shared clonotypes between healthy human individuals (dated by TCRdb to 2019 to 2021). For context, the study as a whole: A couple of women and a few men aged 18 to 49 years were included in the cohort. Different laboratories and diverse techniques were used to prepare libraries and sequence TCR repertoires, to increase sequencing depth and limit assay-specific biases. To estimate repertoire size and how much clonotype sharing occurs between individuals, the study deeply sequenced the blood TCR repertoires of roughly 5 healthy adults. For each donor, CD4 naive and CD4 memory were each given three plates, CD8 naive was given two plates, and CD8 memory was given one plate. Leukapheresis yielded between about 0.85 and 10 billion PBMCs per donor.

Using the deep immunoSEQ assay, multiplex PCR amplified TCR CDR3 regions from genomic DNA. Extracted genomic DNA from each cell subset was distributed evenly across all wells of several immunoSEQ 96-well plates, and each plate was treated as a replicate. For sorted subsets, each replicate PCR was loaded with approximately 0.2 ug genomic DNA, equivalent to 32,000 or so T cell genomes. Purified libraries were quantified with a Qubit 3.0 fluorometer, sized on a Bioanalyzer 2100, and re-quantified with the KAPA Library Quantification kit. Each immunoSEQ 96-well plate was sequenced on its own single-read 150-cycle Illumina NextSeq 550 flow cell. The study's own analysis went as follows. Because the immunoSEQ output held only junctional sequences and lacked quality scores, the filtering could not match the filtering applied to full-length reads. Sequences were annotated with PyIR, a Python wrapper for IgBLAST v1.9, using IMGT germline references to assign V/J genes and CDR3. Reads were filtered out if the reads had weak V/J assignments (E-value above 1e-6), no CDR3, stop codons, out-of-frame junctions, or ambiguous translated residues. A V3J clonotype was defined by an identical inferred V gene, J gene, and CDR3 amino acid sequence. Percentage overlap between repertoires was calculated by dividing the number of shared unique clonotypes by the size of the smaller repertoire. Three approaches were used to assess repertoire richness: RTK rarefaction, the Chao1 estimator, and Recon v2.1 estimates of unobserved clonotypes. For all TCRbeta clonotypes obtained by the gDNA method from a handful of donors, generation probabilities were computed with OLGA. Drawn from immuneACCESS, this table holds only the in-frame rearrangements with V and J called that TCRdb kept. Clones are partly lost; checked studies trace under half to an unresolved V gene and leave the rest unexplained. V and J calls and clone size are copied from that table; D and trimming were computed from the DNA. A total of about 2 million clones appear in this sample, 90% to 95% of them only once. The top ten clones comprise 0.13% of the sample.

Findings and caveats that apply to the study as a whole: Compared with non-shared clonotypes, clonotypes shared by all four sorted-subset donors had higher generation probabilities. Rarefaction of sorted-subset datasets indicated incomplete sequencing despite the large sequencing depth. Because the study included only a small number of donors, the genetic and exposure-history diversity represented was limited. Naive subsets generally had larger estimated clonotype richness than memory subsets. Sharing across several donors was observed for 5% to 6.5% of naive CD4, 3% to 4% of naive CD8, 2% to 2.5% of memory CD4, and roughly 0.43% of memory CD8 clonotypes. Based on pairwise subsampling, the degree of clonotype sharing among donors was expected to be affected by sequencing depth. Sampling was limited to blood, and TCR repertoires in tissue likely differ from TCR repertoires in blood.

The chain is encoded by TRBV6-6 joined to TRBJ1-6; the D gene assignment is ambiguous. Input material: naive CD4+ T cells sorted from blood. The cell subset or site label, as the study defines it: CD45RA+ positively selected. This receptor was taken from a man aged 18 to 35 in good health. The DNA reads TGTGCCAGCAGTTACGCCAGTAATAATTCACCCCTCCACTTT. Translated, this gives CASSYASNNSPLHF.